Listed below are T cell receptor beta chains from one sample, sequenced in a study of blood T cell repertoires in COVID-19. The method was immunoSEQ multiplex PCR; TCRdb's version includes in-frame clones alone and lacks a portion of them. The sample shows roughly 99,000 clones, around 88% of them seen only once. Sequenced material: peripheral blood. The receptors shown here come from a man aged 45-60 years with active or convalescent COVID-19. Each CDR3 is given with its conserved first and last residue. A D gene is named only where the DNA matches it firmly. Clone size appears in some rows only: once, few, many, or a class for an expanded clone.

V	J	D	size	DNA	CDR3
TRBV11-2	TRBJ1-2	TRBD1	-	TGTGCCAGCAGCTTCACAGGGGGAGATGGCTACACCTTC	CASSFTGGDGYTF
TRBV19	TRBJ2-3	TRBD1	few	TGTGCCAGTAGGGGGACAGGGGGCGCGGATACGCAGTATTTT	CASRGTGGADTQYF
TRBV7-9	TRBJ2-4	TRBD1	-	TGTGCCAGCAGCCCCGGACAGGGGGACGTAGACATTCAGTACTTC	CASSPGQGDVDIQYF
TRBV14	TRBJ1-2	-	-	TGTGCCAGCAGCCAAGTTGGTTCGAATTTTCCCCCGCAGGGCGGTCGGTATGGCTACACCTTC	CASSQVGSNFPPQGGRYGYTF
TRBV6-5	TRBJ1-4	-	many	TGTGCCAGCAGTTACTCAGGGGTGTGGGAAAAACTGTTTTTT	CASSYSGVWEKLFF
TRBV9	TRBJ2-3	TRBD2	-	TGTGCCAGCAGTTCAACTAGCGGAGAGGGAGATACGCAGTATTTT	CASSSTSGEGDTQYF
TRBV19	TRBJ2-3	TRBD2	-	TGTGCCAGTAGCCTTCCTAGCGGGGGCACAGATACGCAGTATTTT	CASSLPSGGTDTQYF
TRBV5-4	TRBJ2-6	-	-	TGTGCCAGCAGCTTGGAAGGCAGGGGGGTCTCTGGGGCCAACGTCCTGACTTTC	CASSLEGRGVSGANVLTF
TRBV5-1	TRBJ2-3	-	-	TGCGCCAGCAGCCCGATGGGCCTAGCGCGAACTAGCACAGATACGCAGTATTTT	CASSPMGLARTSTDTQYF
TRBV2	TRBJ2-2	TRBD1	-	TGTGCCAGCAGACCCGGGACAGACAACACCGGGGAGCTGTTTTTT	CASRPGTDNTGELFF
TRBV29-1	TRBJ2-5	TRBD2	-	TGCAGCGAGCGGACTAGCGGGAACTACCAAGAGACCCAGTACTTC	CSERTSGNYQETQYF
TRBV11-3	TRBJ2-3	TRBD1	once	TGTGCCAGCAGCTTTACAGGGGGAAGCACAGATACGCAGTATTTT	CASSFTGGSTDTQYF
TRBV4-1	TRBJ2-1	-	-	TGCGCCAGCAGCCATGACGCGGAGGCTTACGTTGAGCAGTTCTTC	CASSHDAEAYVEQFF
TRBV28	TRBJ2-1	TRBD2	-	TGTGCCAGCAGTCACAGCGGGAGGATTTCCTACAATGAGCAGTTCTTC	CASSHSGRISYNEQFF
TRBV4-1	TRBJ1-1	-	-	TGCGCCAGCAGCCAAGTTCCGGGGAATGCTTTCTTT	CASSQVPGNAFF
TRBV19	TRBJ2-7	TRBD2	-	TGTGCCAGTAGGCATAGCGGGAGTGGTTCCTACGAGCAGTACTTC	CASRHSGSGSYEQYF
TRBV19	TRBJ2-7	-	-	TGTGCCAGTAGTATTGGGGCTGGAAGGACCTACGAGCAGTACTTC	CASSIGAGRTYEQYF
TRBV4-3	TRBJ2-2	-	-	TGCGCCAGCAGCCAGTCGCAGGCCCGCGGGGAGCTGTTTTTT	CASSQSQARGELFF
TRBV6-1	TRBJ2-1	-	-	TGTGCCAGCAGTGAACCCCAACTTCGTTCTAGCCAAGGTGAGCAGTTCTTC	CASSEPQLRSSQGEQFF
TRBV5-1	TRBJ2-1	TRBD2	-	TGCGCCATCCTACCTAGCGGTTCATACAATGAGCAGTTCTTC	CAILPSGSYNEQFF
TRBV25-1	TRBJ1-4	TRBD1	-	TGTGCCAGCAGCCCCGGGACAGGGCCAATTTCGGGCAAACTGTTTTTT	CASSPGTGPISGKLFF
TRBV7-2	TRBJ2-2	TRBD1	-	TGTGCCAGCAGCGGGACAGGGAGTACCGGGGAGCTGTTTTTT	CASSGTGSTGELFF
TRBV5-1	TRBJ2-3	-	-	TGCGCCAGCAGCTCGATTAGCGGAGGGGCAACAGATACGCAGTATTTT	CASSSISGGATDTQYF
TRBV29-1	TRBJ1-4	-	-	TGCAGCGTTGCCGTGGGGGGGGTGAATGAAAAACTGTTTTTT	CSVAVGGVNEKLFF
TRBV6-5	TRBJ2-1	TRBD2	-	TGTGCCAGTAAACTAGCGGGAAACAATGAGCAGTTCTTC	CASKLAGNNEQFF
TRBV4-2	TRBJ2-3	TRBD2	-	TGTGCCAGCAGCCAAGATTTAGCGGGAGGTTCCACAGATACGCAGTATTTT	CASSQDLAGGSTDTQYF
TRBV10-3	TRBJ1-1	-	once	TGTGCCATCAGTGAGAGTTTTGGGGGCTCTGAAGCTTTCTTT	CAISESFGGSEAFF
TRBV6-1	TRBJ2-2	-	-	TGTGCCAGCAGTGGGCTAGTGGGGACTCCTAACACCGGGGAGCTGTTTTTT	CASSGLVGTPNTGELFF
TRBV11-3	TRBJ2-3	-	-	TGTGCCAGCAGCTCGACCGGGGTAGATACGCAGTATTTT	CASSSTGVDTQYF
TRBV27	TRBJ2-7	-	-	TGTGCCAGCAGTCGCCAGGGGTCCTACGAGCAGTACTTC	CASSRQGSYEQYF
TRBV6-5	TRBJ1-1	TRBD1	-	TGTGCCAGCAAAAAAAGTAGGGACAGCCACACTGAAGCTTTCTTT	CASKKSRDSHTEAFF
TRBV30	TRBJ1-2	-	-	TGTGCCTGGAGTGTCGCGAATTCCTATGGCTACACCTTC	CAWSVANSYGYTF
TRBV2	TRBJ1-1	TRBD1	-	TGTGCCAGCGGGACAGGGAACACTGAAGCTTTCTTT	CASGTGNTEAFF
TRBV9	TRBJ2-6	-	-	TGTGCCAGCAGTTTAGGGGGAACTGGGGCCAACGTCCTGACTTTC	CASSLGGTGANVLTF
TRBV12-3/TRBV12-4	TRBJ1-1	TRBD1	-	TGTGCCAGCAGTCGGACAGGGGAATCGGAAGCTTTCTTT	CASSRTGESEAFF
TRBV3-1/TRBV3-2	TRBJ2-3	TRBD2	-	TGTGCCAGCAGCCAAGGCGGACGTTTGCTAGCGGGCCGAAGGGATACGCAGTATTTT	CASSQGGRLLAGRRDTQYF
TRBV6-5	TRBJ1-5	TRBD1	once	TGTGCCAGCAGACCCGGACAGGGGGTCAATCAGCCCCAGCATTTT	CASRPGQGVNQPQHF
TRBV10-1	TRBJ2-1	TRBD2	few	TGCGCCAGCAGACTAGCGGGAGGGGATGAGCAGTTCTTC	CASRLAGGDEQFF
TRBV27	TRBJ2-1	TRBD2	-	TGTGCCAGCAGCCTCGGGACTAGCGTCGAGCAGTTCTTC	CASSLGTSVEQFF
TRBV19	TRBJ2-3	TRBD1	-	TGTGCCAGTAGTATGACGGGACAGGGACCGACAGATACGCAGTATTTT	CASSMTGQGPTDTQYF